This record covers a single TCR beta chain. What this receptor recognizes is not known. No per-base quality is available; no much larger clone lies one base away. This record comes from a study of regulatory and conventional T cells in RAG deficiency (dated by TCRdb to 2017 to 2019). A note on the overall study: High-throughput TCR beta sequencing was used to compare the diversity and composition of the Treg, conventional CD4+ and CD8+ T cell repertoires of RAG-deficient patients with those of healthy controls. Study-wide conclusions, independent of this receptor: For some subjects, some T-cell subset analyses were not performed. Sorted CD25-high CD127-low cells from Omenn syndrome patients may represent peripherally activated cells rather than bona fide Treg cells. Shorter CDR3 lengths were found in all patient T-cell subsets, and >75% Treg-Tconv repertoire overlap at nucleotide and amino acid level was observed in Omenn syndrome patients. Compared with controls, Omenn syndrome and CID/AS patients had roughly 95-fold fewer unique TCR beta sequences in Treg cells, whereas the reduction in the other subsets was around 10-fold. Markedly lower Shannon entropy and higher Simpson indices were observed in RAG-deficient patients than in control T-cell subpopulations.

Before genomic DNA was extracted, regulatory T cells were isolated from blood as CD4+CD25-high CD127-low cells. Several healthy control donors served as the comparison group for repertoire analyses. Libraries were built with the immunoSEQ multiplex PCR assay. Rearranged TCR beta chain products were amplified from the genomic DNA of sorted T-cell subsets and were then sequenced. The authors' analysis ran thus. Shannon entropy and Simpson indices were used to measure the diversity of productive TCR beta rearrangements in each repertoire. To assess clonal expansion, the frequencies of the 100 most abundant productive TCR beta clonotypes were added up as a share of total reads. The TRB repertoires were scored with a self-reactivity index built on which amino acids appear at CDR3beta positions 6 and 7. Two-way ANOVA was used for repertoire analyses, while Student t or Mann-Whitney tests were used for flow cytometric analyses. Not all clones reach the TCRdb copy of this immuneACCESS table, which keeps in-frame sequences only. Checked studies attribute under half of the gap to unresolved V genes and leave the rest unexplained. From that table come the V and J calls and clone size; the DNA was used to work out D and trimming. The sample records roughly 29,000 clones, 80% to 95% of which are singletons. Roughly 0.82% of the sample lies in the top ten.

The CDR3 has 16 amino acids, counting the end cysteine and phenylalanine. Just CDR3 DNA is preserved here, 48 bases in frame from base 1. From V the trimming removes 4 bases and from J it removes 4 bases, while the gene matches leave 5 bases of the junction unaccounted for. CDR1 SGDLS and CDR2 YYNGEE were looked up in the germline V gene. This same sample was also taken into another study, of regulatory T cells. The second investigation adds: The multiplex PCR used 52 forward TRBV primers and 13 reverse TRBJ primers, with assay-based and computational corrections for amplification bias. In patients, repertoires had restricted unique TRB V-J pairs and skewed V and J gene usage, with regulatory T cells showing the most marked changes. The study compared T-cell receptor beta repertoires of sorted regulatory, conventional CD4+ and CD8+ T cells between CD3G-deficient patients and healthy controls. Peripheral blood mononuclear cells were isolated by Ficoll density separation. Within the immunoSEQ assay, multiplex PCR amplified rearranged TRB loci from genomic DNA. TRB amplicons were sequenced using an Illumina HiSeq platform. Raw sequences were error-filtered and aligned to reference gene sequences by custom algorithms and were subsequently analyzed with the immunoSEQ online tools. Frequencies of productive and nonproductive TRB rearrangements were assessed among unique sequences as well as among total sequences. For group comparisons, t tests, Mann-Whitney tests or two-way ANOVA were performed in Prism software.

The origin of this receptor is a human donor in good health. The source material was Tregs sorted from blood. The rearranged chain carries TRBV9 and TRBJ2-5, and 15 bases in between align with TRBD2. The DNA reads TGTGCCAGCAGCCGGGGACTAGCGGGGGGCCCAGAGACCCAGTACTTC. Translated, this gives CASSRGLAGGPETQYF.